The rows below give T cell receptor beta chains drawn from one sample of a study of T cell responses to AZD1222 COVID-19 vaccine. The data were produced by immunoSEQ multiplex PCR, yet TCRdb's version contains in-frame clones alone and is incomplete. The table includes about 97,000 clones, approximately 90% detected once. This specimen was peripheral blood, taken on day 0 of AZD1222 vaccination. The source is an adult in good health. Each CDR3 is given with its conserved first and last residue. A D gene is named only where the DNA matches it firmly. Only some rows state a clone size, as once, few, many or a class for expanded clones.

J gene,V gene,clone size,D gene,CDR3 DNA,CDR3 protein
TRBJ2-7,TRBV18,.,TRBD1,TGTGCCAGCTCATCCCAGGGACAGGGGGCCTACGAGCAGTACTTC,CASSSQGQGAYEQYF
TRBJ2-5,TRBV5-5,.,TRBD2,TGTGCCAGCAGCTTGGAACCGGGCCTGGGAGGGTTTGGGTACTTC,CASSLEPGLGGFGYF
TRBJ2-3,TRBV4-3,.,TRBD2,TGCGCCAGCAGCCAAATCGCCGCCCCGACTAGCGGGAGAGATACGCAGTATTTT,CASSQIAAPTSGRDTQYF
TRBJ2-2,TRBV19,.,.,TGTGCCAGTAGTATAGATCCTCGGTTCGGGGAGCTGTTTTTT,CASSIDPRFGELFF
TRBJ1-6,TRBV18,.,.,TGTGCCAGCTCTCCACGGGGCAGATATTCACCCCTCCACTTT,CASSPRGRYSPLHF
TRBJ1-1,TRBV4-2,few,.,TGTGCCAGCAGCCAAGATAGTATGGGTCCAGCTTTCTTT,CASSQDSMGPAFF
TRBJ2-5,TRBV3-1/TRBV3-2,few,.,TGTGCCAGCAGCCAAGTGGAGACCCAGTACTTC,CASSQVETQYF
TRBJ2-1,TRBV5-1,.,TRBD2,TGCGCCAGCAGCCCCGTCCCGGGACTAGCGGGAGGGGTGAATGAGCAGTTCTTC,CASSPVPGLAGGVNEQFF
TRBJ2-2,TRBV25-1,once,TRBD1,TGTGCCAGCAGTGATACAGGGGTAAACACCGGGGAGCTGTTTTTT,CASSDTGVNTGELFF
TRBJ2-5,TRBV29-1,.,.,TGCAGCGCCCGGGTCGCACCCGGAGAGACCCAGTACTTC,CSARVAPGETQYF
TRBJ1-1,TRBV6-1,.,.,TGTGCCAGCAGTGAAGAGGGTTCGTCGTGGCTCGAAGCTTTCTTT,CASSEEGSSWLEAFF
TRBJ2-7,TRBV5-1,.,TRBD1,TGCGCCAGCAGCTTGGAATTGGGACAGCTTAGTGGGCAGTACTTC,CASSLELGQLSGQYF
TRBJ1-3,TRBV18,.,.,TGTGCCAGCTCACCCAACTCTGGAAACACCATATATTTT,CASSPNSGNTIYF
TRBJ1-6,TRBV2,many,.,TGTGCCAGCACGGTCTCCTATAATTCACCCCTCCACTTT,CASTVSYNSPLHF
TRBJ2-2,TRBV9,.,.,TGTGCCAGCAGCGTCAAGGCCAGGGAAGGGACCGGGGAGCTGTTTTTT,CASSVKAREGTGELFF
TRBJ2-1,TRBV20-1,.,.,TGCAGTGCTAGTCCGATGAGGTCCTACAATGAGCAGTTCTTC,CSASPMRSYNEQFF
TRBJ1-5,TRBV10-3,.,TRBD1,TGTGCCATAACCGGGACAGTCGATCAGCCCCAGCATTTT,CAITGTVDQPQHF
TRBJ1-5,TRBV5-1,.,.,TGCGCCAGCAGCCTGGGCCCCGGTAGCAATCAGCCCCAGCATTTT,CASSLGPGSNQPQHF
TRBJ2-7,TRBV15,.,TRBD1,TGTGCCACCAGCAGAGAACCGACAGGGGCGGAGGAGCAGTACTTC,CATSREPTGAEEQYF
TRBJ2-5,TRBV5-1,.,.,TGCGCCAGCAGCTTGATGGACGCCGGATCGCAAGAGACCCAGTACTTC,CASSLMDAGSQETQYF
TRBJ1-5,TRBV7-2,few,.,TGTGCCAGCAGCTTAAGGGGTAATGGCAATCAGCCCCAGCATTTT,CASSLRGNGNQPQHF
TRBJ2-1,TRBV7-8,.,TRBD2,TGTGCCAGCAGCCGAGTAGCGGGAGGGCCCCACAATGAGCAGTTCTTC,CASSRVAGGPHNEQFF
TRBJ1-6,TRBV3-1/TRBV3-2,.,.,TGTGCCAGCAGCCAAGGTGTGTGGAATTCACCCCTCCACTTT,CASSQGVWNSPLHF
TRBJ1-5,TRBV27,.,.,TGTGCCAGCAGGTCCGGTCAGGGCAATCAGCCCCAGCATTTT,CASRSGQGNQPQHF
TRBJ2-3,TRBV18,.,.,TGTGCCAGCTCACGGGCCATTAGCACAGATACGCAGTATTTT,CASSRAISTDTQYF
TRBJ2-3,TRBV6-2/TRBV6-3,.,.,TGTGCCAGCAGTTTTTTACAGGCGGGGATTCCGGATACGCAGTATTTT,CASSFLQAGIPDTQYF
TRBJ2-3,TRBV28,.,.,TGTGCCAGCAGTTTCCGCGGGGAGTCGAGCACAGATACGCAGTATTTT,CASSFRGESSTDTQYF
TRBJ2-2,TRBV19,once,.,TGTGCCAGTTCGGAGCAGCCGAACACCGGGGAGCTGTTTTTT,CASSEQPNTGELFF
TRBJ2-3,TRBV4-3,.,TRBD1,TGCGCCAGCAGCCAAGGAGGGACAGGGTTCGCAGATACGCAGTATTTT,CASSQGGTGFADTQYF
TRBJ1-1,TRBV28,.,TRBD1,TGTGCCAGCAGTTCCCGACAGGGCTGGACTGAAGCTTTCTTT,CASSSRQGWTEAFF
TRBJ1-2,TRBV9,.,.,TGTGCCAGCAGCGCGCCCTTATATGGCTACACCTTC,CASSAPLYGYTF
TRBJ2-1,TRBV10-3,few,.,TGTGCCATCAGTGAGTCGGACCCTCGGGAGCAGTTCTTC,CAISESDPREQFF
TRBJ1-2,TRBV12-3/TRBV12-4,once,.,TGTGCCAGCCGCCTCCAGGGCGATGGCTACACCTTC,CASRLQGDGYTF
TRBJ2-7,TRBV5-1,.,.,TGCGCCAGCAGCTCCTCACAGGGCGAGCAGTACTTC,CASSSSQGEQYF
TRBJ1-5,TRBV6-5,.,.,TGTGCCAGCAGTTACTCGGCCAGCGGCCAGCCCCAGCATTTT,CASSYSASGQPQHF
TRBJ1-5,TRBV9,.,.,TGTGCCAGCAGCGTAGATGTGTTTCAGCCCCAGCATTTT,CASSVDVFQPQHF
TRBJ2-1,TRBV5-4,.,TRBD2,TGTGCCAGCAGCCCCTCTAGCGGGGGTACCAATGAGCAGTTCTTC,CASSPSSGGTNEQFF
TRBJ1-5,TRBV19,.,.,TGTGCCAATACCTCGGGCCCGCGAAATCAGCCCCAGCATTTT,CANTSGPRNQPQHF
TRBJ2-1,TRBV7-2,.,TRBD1,TGTGCCAGCAGCTTAGCTCCCGGGACAGCACCCTACAATGAGCAGTTCTTC,CASSLAPGTAPYNEQFF
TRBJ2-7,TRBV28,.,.,TGTGCCAGCAGTCTAGCCACAGGGATCAGTGGCTTC,CASSLATGISGF
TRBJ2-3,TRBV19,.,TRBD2,TGTGCCAGCGCTATCGGGACTAGCGGGGGCACAGATACGCAGTATTTT,CASAIGTSGGTDTQYF
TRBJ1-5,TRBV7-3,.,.,TGTGCCAGCAGTCTGACAGGAGGTAATCAGCCCCAGCATTTT,CASSLTGGNQPQHF
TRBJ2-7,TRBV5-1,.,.,TGCGCCAGCAGCTTGGCCGGGGTCGGCAACGAGCAGTACTTC,CASSLAGVGNEQYF
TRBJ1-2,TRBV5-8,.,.,TGTGCCAGCAGCTTGGCGCCGACCCGCTCTAACTATGGCTACACCTTC,CASSLAPTRSNYGYTF
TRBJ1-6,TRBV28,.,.,TGTGCCAGCAGTTTAGGGCAGGGAAATTCACCCCTCCACTTT,CASSLGQGNSPLHF
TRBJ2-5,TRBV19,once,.,TGTGCCAGTAGTCCCCCGGGTCCTCAAGAGACCCAGTACTTC,CASSPPGPQETQYF
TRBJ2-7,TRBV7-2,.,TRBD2,TGTGCCAGCAGCTTATCGGACGTAGCGGGAGGGTTGGAGCAGTACTTC,CASSLSDVAGGLEQYF
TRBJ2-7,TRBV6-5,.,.,TGTGCCAGCAGTTACTCGGGGGGTACGTCCTACGAGCAGTACTTC,CASSYSGGTSYEQYF